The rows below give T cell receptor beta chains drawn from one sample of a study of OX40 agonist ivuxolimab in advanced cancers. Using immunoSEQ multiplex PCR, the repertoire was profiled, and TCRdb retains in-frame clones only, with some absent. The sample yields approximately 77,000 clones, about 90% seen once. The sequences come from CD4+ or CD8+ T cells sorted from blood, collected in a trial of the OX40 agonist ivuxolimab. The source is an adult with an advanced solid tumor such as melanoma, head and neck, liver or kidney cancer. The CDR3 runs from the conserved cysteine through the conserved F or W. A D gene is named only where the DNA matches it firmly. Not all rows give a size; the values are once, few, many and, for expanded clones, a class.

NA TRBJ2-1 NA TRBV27 TGTGCCAGTAGGACCAATCCCTCCTACAATGAGCAGTTCTTC CASRTNPSYNEQFF
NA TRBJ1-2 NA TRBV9 TGTGCCAGCAGCTATCCACGGGATACACCGGAGTCAGGGATTTATGGCTACACCTTC CASSYPRDTPESGIYGYTF
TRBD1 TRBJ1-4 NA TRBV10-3 TGTGCCACCACCGATACGGGACAGGGGGCGGCTAATGAAAAACTGTTTTTT CATTDTGQGAANEKLFF
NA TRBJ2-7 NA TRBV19 TGTGCCAGTAGTATTCCGCCTCGACACGAGCAGTACTTC CASSIPPRHEQYF
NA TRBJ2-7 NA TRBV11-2 TGTGCCAGCAGCGCATCAGGAAACTCCTACGAGCAGTACTTC CASSASGNSYEQYF
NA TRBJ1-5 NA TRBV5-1 TGCGCCAGCAGCTTGGAGTTCAATATTTATAGCAATCAGCCCCAGCATTTT CASSLEFNIYSNQPQHF
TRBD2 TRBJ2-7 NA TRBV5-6 TGTGCCAGCAGCTGGGCTAGCGGGGAAATCAACGAGCAGTACTTC CASSWASGEINEQYF
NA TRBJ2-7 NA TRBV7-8 TGTGCCAGCAGCTCAGTCCATGGGAGCTCCTACGAGCAGTACTTC CASSSVHGSSYEQYF
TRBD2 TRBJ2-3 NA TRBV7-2 TGTGCCAGCAGCCTCCTAGCGGGGGTGGCGGCAGATACGCAGTATTTT CASSLLAGVAADTQYF
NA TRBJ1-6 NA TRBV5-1 TGCGCCAGCAGCTTGATAGGGGGGTATAATTCACCCCTCCACTTT CASSLIGGYNSPLHF
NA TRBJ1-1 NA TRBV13 TGTGCCAGCAGCGGGGGAGGATGGGTCACTGAAGCTTTCTTT CASSGGGWVTEAFF
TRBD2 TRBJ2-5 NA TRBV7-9 TGTGCCAGCAGCCCCCTGGGGGAGCGGGGGTATGGGACCCAGTACTTC CASSPLGERGYGTQYF
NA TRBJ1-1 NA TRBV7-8 TGTGCCAGCAGCCCAAGAAATGATAACCCTGAAGCTTTCTTT CASSPRNDNPEAFF
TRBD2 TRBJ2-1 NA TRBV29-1 TGCAGCGTAGGACTAGCGGGGGGACTTCTCAATGAGCAGTTCTTC CSVGLAGGLLNEQFF
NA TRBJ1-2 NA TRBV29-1 TGCAGCGTTGAAGTATGGGGGGTGGGCTATGGCTACACCTTC CSVEVWGVGYGYTF
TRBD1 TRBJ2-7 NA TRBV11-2 TGTGCCAGCAGCTGGAACCGGGACAGGGGCGTCTCTTACGAGCAGTACTTC CASSWNRDRGVSYEQYF
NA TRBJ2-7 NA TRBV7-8 TGTGCCAGCAGCTTATCTTTTGCCTACGAGCAGTACTTC CASSLSFAYEQYF
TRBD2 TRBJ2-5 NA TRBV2 TGTGCCAGCCTTGCGGGGGACCTCCAAGAGACCCAGTACTTC CASLAGDLQETQYF
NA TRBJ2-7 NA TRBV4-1 TGCGCCAGCAGCCATAGTAGGGAGCACGAGCAGTACTTC CASSHSREHEQYF
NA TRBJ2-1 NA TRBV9 TGTGCCAGCAGCGTAGCCCTGACAGGCTTTGAGCAGTTCTTC CASSVALTGFEQFF
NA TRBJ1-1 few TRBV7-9 TGTGCCAGCAGCTCCGGACTGAACACTGAAGCTTTCTTT CASSSGLNTEAFF
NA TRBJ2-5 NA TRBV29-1 TGCAGCGCCGGGCCCCAGTACTTC CSAGPQYF
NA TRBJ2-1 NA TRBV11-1 TGTGCCAGCACGAACGTGGAGGCGGATGAGCAGTTCTTC CASTNVEADEQFF
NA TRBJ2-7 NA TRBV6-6 TGTGCCAGCAGTTACGACAGACCTTACGAGCAGTACTTC CASSYDRPYEQYF
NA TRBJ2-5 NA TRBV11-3 TGTGCCAGCAGCGTAGGGTGGGAGACCCAGTACTTC CASSVGWETQYF
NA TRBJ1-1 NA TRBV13 TGTGCCAGCGGTCCCGGGACGGGCACTGAAGCTTTCTTT CASGPGTGTEAFF
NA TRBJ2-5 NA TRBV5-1 TGCGCCAGCAGCTTGGCCAACGGGGGCGGAGAGACCCAGTACTTC CASSLANGGGETQYF
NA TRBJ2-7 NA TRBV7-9 TGTGCCAGCAGCTTAATCCCCAGTTCCTCCTACGAGCAGTACTTC CASSLIPSSSYEQYF